This T cell receptor beta chain was documented in a study of human T cells and chemical hapten exposure. Overall study results and limits: Compared with pre-sensitization or healthy control sets, expanded TCRs clustered more. Alopecia affecting every donor means their immune response may not match healthy people's.

TCRdb used MiXCR to reprocess the RACE reads, holding one entry per CDR3 protein. The sample contains roughly 200,000 distinct CDR3 sequences, approximately 20% of which appear only once. The sample's time point: patch test 1, 2 weeks after DPC sensitization. Indicated treatment: therapeutic diphenylcyclopropenone sensitization with weekly scalp DPC. Staff drew blood before applying each patch test. Comments on this clonotype: As yet, its antigen is unknown.

The sample in question was whole blood, obtained in connection with sensitization to the hapten diphenylcyclopropenone (DPC). This receptor was identified in a woman aged 50 to 65 with alopecia areata. Some clones in this sample may be carry-over from other donors' samples.

DNA of the CDR3: TGTGCGATGGGAGGGACTGAAGCTTTCTTT. Translated, it gives CAMGGTEAFF. The chain links TRBV7-9 to TRBJ1-1; no clear D. The CDR3 runs 10 residues. CDR1 and CDR2 (germline): SEHNR, FQNEAQ (reference sequence).